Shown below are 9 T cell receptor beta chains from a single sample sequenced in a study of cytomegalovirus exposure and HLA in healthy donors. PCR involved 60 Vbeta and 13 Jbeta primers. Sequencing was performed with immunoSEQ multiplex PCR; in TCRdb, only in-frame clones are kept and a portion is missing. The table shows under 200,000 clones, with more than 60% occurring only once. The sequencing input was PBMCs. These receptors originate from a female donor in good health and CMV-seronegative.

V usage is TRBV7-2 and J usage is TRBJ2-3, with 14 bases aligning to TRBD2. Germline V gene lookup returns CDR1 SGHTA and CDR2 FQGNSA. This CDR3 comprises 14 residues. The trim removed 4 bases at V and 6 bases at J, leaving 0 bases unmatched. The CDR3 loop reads CASSWTSGGDTQYF. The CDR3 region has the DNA TGTGCCAGCAGCTGGACTAGCGGGGGGGATACGCAGTATTTT.

The DNA for the CDR3 is TGTGCCAGCAGCTCCTATCGGGACAGCACCTACGAGCAGTACTTC. Translated: CASSSYRDSTYEQYF. The V call is TRBV5-5, the J call TRBJ2-7; 7 bases map to TRBD1. CDR1 and CDR2 (germline): SGHKS, YYEKEE (reference sequence). The ends lost 3 bases at V and 2 bases at J; junction bases unmatched: 8. The CDR3 loop spans 15 amino acids.

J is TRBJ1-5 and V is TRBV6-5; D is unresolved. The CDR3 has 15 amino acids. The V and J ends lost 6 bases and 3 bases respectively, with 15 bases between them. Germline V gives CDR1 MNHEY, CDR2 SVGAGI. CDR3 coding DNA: TGTGCCAGCAGGCGTACATCTGGAGCCAATCAGCCCCAGCATTTT. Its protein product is CASRRTSGANQPQHF.

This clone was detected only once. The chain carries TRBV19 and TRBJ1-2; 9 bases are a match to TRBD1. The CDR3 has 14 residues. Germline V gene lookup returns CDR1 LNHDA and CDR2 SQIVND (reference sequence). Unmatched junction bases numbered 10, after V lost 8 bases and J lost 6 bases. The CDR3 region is CASRSRTGEDGYTF. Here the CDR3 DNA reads TGTGCCAGTCGATCTCGGACAGGGGAAGATGGCTACACCTTC. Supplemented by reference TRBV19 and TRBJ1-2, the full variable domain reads DGGITQSPKYLFRKEGQNVTLSCEQNLNHDAMYWYRQDPGQGLRLIYYSQIVNDFQKGDIAEGYSVSREKKESFPLTVTSAQKNPTAFYLCASRSRTGEDGYTFGSGTRLTVV.

This CDR3 reads CATSRDLETQYF. CDR3 bases: TGTGCCACCAGCAGAGATCTGGAGACCCAGTACTTC. The rearrangement links TRBV15 to TRBJ2-5; D gene uncertain. CDR3 length equals 12 residues. V lost 0 bases, J lost 5 bases, and 4 bases lay in between. Germline CDR1 and CDR2: LNHNV and YYDKDF (reference sequence).

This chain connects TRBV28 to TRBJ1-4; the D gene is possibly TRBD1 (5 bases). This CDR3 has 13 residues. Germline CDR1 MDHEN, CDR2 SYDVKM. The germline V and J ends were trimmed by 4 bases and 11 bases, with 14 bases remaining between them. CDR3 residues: CASSSTDPGKLFF. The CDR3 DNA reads TGTGCCAGCAGTTCAACAGACCCAGGGAAACTGTTTTTT.

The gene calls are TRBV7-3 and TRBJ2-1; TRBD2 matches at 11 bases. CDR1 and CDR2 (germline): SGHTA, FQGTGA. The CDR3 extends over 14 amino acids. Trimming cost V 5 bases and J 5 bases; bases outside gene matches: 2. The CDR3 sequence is CASSISGRDNEQFF. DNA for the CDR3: TGTGCCAGCAGCATTAGCGGGAGGGACAATGAGCAGTTCTTC.

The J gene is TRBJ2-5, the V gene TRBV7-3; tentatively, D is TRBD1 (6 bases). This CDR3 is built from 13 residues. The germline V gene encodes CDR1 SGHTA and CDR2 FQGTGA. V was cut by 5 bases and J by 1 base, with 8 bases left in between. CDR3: CASSRGSQETQYF. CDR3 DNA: TGTGCCAGCAGCAGGGGGTCCCAAGAGACCCAGTACTTC.

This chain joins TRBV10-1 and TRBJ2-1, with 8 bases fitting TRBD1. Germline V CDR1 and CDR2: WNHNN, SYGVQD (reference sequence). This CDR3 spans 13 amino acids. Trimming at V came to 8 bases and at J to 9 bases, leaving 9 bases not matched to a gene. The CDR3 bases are TGCGCCAGCGGAGACAGGGGACGGGGTGAGCAGTTCTTC. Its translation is CASGDRGRGEQFF.